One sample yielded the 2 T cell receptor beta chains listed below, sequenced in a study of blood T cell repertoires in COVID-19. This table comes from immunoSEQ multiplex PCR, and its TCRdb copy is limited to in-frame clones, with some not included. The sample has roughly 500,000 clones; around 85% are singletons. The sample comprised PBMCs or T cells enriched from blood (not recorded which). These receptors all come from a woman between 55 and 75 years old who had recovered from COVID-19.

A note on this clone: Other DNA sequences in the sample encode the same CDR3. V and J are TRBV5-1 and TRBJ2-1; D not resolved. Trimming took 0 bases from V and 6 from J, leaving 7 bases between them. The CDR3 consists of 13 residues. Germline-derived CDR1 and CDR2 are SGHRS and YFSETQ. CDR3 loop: CASSLGPGNEQFF. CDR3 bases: TGCGCCAGCAGCTTGGGGCCGGGCAATGAGCAGTTCTTC. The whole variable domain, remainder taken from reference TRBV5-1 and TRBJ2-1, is KAGVTQTPRYLIKTRGQQVTLSCSPISGHRSVSWYQQTPGQGLQFLFEYFSETQRNKGNFPGRFSGRQFSNSRSEMNVSTLELGDSALYLCASSLGPGNEQFFGPGTRLTVL.

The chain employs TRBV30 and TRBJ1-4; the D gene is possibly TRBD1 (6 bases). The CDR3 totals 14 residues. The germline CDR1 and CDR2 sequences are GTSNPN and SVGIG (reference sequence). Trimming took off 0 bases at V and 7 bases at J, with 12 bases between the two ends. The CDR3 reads CAWSVGGWGEKLFF. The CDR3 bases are TGTGCCTGGAGTGTAGGGGGTTGGGGTGAAAAACTGTTTTTT.